The 20 T cell receptor beta chains reported below all come from one sample, sequenced in a study of T cell changes during pregnancy in multiple sclerosis. TCRdb's table, derived via immunoSEQ multiplex PCR, lists solely in-frame clones and lacks some. The profile shows about 57,000 clones, approximately 92% of them singletons. Sequencing used CD4+ T cells from peripheral blood mononuclear cells, obtained in the third trimester of pregnancy. These receptors were obtained from a female donor with multiple sclerosis, enrolled in a pregnancy study.

V is TRBV5-6 and J is TRBJ1-2, with 8 bases aligning to TRBD1. The CDR3 runs 17 residues. The V segment lost 3 bases and the J segment 3 bases; nucleotides outside the gene matches: 13. Looked up from germline, CDR1 is SGHDT and CDR2 is YYEEEE. The CDR3 bases are TGTGCCAGCAGCTGGATCATAAAACAGGGGGTCGACTATGGCTACACCTTC. This encodes CASSWIIKQGVDYGYTF. Using reference TRBV5-6 and TRBJ1-2 for the parts outside the CDR3, the full variable domain is DAGVTQSPTHLIKTRGQQVTLRCSPKSGHDTVSWYQQALGQGPQFIFQYYEEEERQRGNFPDRFSGHQFPNYSSELNVNALLLGDSALYLCASSWIIKQGVDYGYTFGSGTRLTVV.

The chain links TRBV7-3 to TRBJ1-1; possibly TRBD1 for D (5 bases). CDR3 length: 13 amino acids. Trimming took 3 bases from V and 8 from J, leaving 13 bases between them. The germline gives CDR1 SGHTA, CDR2 FQGTGA. This CDR3 reads CASSFSGSAEAFF. CDR3 in DNA: TGTGCCAGCAGCTTTTCAGGGTCCGCCGAAGCTTTCTTT.

The V call is TRBV10-3, the J call TRBJ2-1, with 8 bases identical to TRBD2. CDR3 size: 15 residues. The trim removed 7 bases at V and 9 bases at J, leaving 14 bases unmatched. The germline V gene encodes CDR1 ENHRY and CDR2 SYGVKD. CDR3 region: CAIKKTGGDGGEQFF. In nucleotides, the CDR3 is TGTGCCATCAAAAAAACCGGGGGGGATGGAGGTGAGCAGTTCTTC.

The J gene is TRBJ1-1, the V gene TRBV9, with TRBD1 identical over 7 bases. Germline trimming cut 3 bases from V and 1 base from J; bases unmatched to any gene: 3. Per germline, CDR1 SGDLS and CDR2 YYNGEE. The CDR3 loop spans 14 amino acids. CDR3: CASSDGQANTEAFF. The CDR3 nucleotides are TGTGCCAGCAGCGACGGACAGGCGAACACTGAAGCTTTCTTT. Full variable domain (missing parts from reference TRBV9 and TRBJ1-1): DSGVTQTPKHLITATGQRVTLRCSPRSGDLSVYWYQQSLDQGLQFLIQYYNGEERAKGNILERFSAQQFPDLHSELNLSSLELGDSALYFCASSDGQANTEAFFGQGTRLTVV.

The chain links TRBV6-6 to TRBJ1-1, with TRBD1 identical over 7 bases. CDR3 size: 16 residues. Germline V gene lookup returns CDR1 MNHNY and CDR2 SVGAGI (reference sequence). V lost 6 bases, J lost 7 bases, and 17 bases stayed unmatched. This chain's CDR3 is CASRDSGGLGSYEAFF. Here the CDR3 DNA reads TGTGCCAGCAGGGACTCAGGGGGGCTAGGCTCGTATGAAGCTTTCTTT.

The chain combines TRBV19 with TRBJ2-1, with TRBD1 matching 7 bases. Per the germline V gene, CDR1 is LNHDA and CDR2 is SQIVND (reference sequence). This CDR3 has 15 residues. V trimming: 3 bases; J trimming: 8 bases; junction bases outside the gene matches: 10. The CDR3: CASSIVPGGFDEQFF. The CDR3 nucleotides are TGTGCCAGTAGTATCGTCCCAGGGGGTTTCGATGAGCAGTTCTTC.

This sequence joins TRBV7-3 and TRBJ2-1; 10 bases line up with TRBD2. From germline, CDR1 is SGHTA and CDR2 FQGTGA. The CDR3 loop spans 15 amino acids. V shed 5 bases, J shed 10 bases, and the junction held 11 bases outside the gene matches. The CDR3 region has the DNA TGTGCCAGCAGCCCCGTCCTAGCGGGGGCGGGGGAGCAGTTCTTC. Protein product: CASSPVLAGAGEQFF.

The chain links TRBV19 to TRBJ2-3; D is uncertain. V gave up 9 bases and J gave up 2 bases, with 12 bases separating them. CDR1 LNHDA and CDR2 SQIVND come from the germline V gene (reference sequence). The CDR3 spans 13 residues. The CDR3 DNA follows: TGTGCCAGCAGATCAAACCCCACAGATACGCAGTATTTT. Amino acids: CASRSNPTDTQYF.

The V gene is TRBV5-6, the J gene TRBJ2-6, with D perhaps matching TRBD2 (7 bases). From germline, CDR1 is SGHDT and CDR2 YYEEEE. The V end was cut by 0 bases, the J end by 4 bases, with 11 bases between. This CDR3 has 16 amino acids. The CDR3 protein is CASSLGGGRGANVLTF. In DNA, the CDR3 is TGTGCCAGCAGCTTGGGGGGGGGCAGGGGGGCCAACGTCCTGACTTTC.

The chain is built from TRBV11-2 and TRBJ1-4; D not certain. CDR1 is SGHAT, CDR2 FQNNGV, per germline. Trimming took off 2 bases at V and 8 bases at J, with 15 bases between the two ends. This CDR3 comprises 15 residues. CDR3 coding DNA: TGTGCCAGCAGCTTAACTTCCCGCGGCGGGGAAAAACTGTTTTTT. Protein sequence: CASSLTSRGGEKLFF. Full variable domain (remainder filled in from reference TRBV11-2 and TRBJ1-4): EAGVAQSPRYKIIEKRQSVAFWCNPISGHATLYWYQQILGQGPKLLIQFQNNGVVDDSQLPKDRFSAERLKGVDSTLKIQPAKLEDSAVYLCASSLTSRGGEKLFFGSGTQLSVL.

This chain links TRBV2 with TRBJ2-4; D unresolved. This CDR3 contains 12 residues. Trimming took 11 bases from V and 9 from J, leaving 17 bases between them. Germline assignment: CDR1 SNHLY and CDR2 FYNNEI. This CDR3 reads CALSSDRVIQYF. CDR3 DNA: TGTGCCCTATCAAGTGATCGGGTCATTCAGTACTTC.

J is TRBJ2-7 and V is TRBV6-6; D is undetermined. Trimming pared 8 bases from V and 0 bases from J, leaving 8 bases between. CDR1 is MNHNY and CDR2 is SVGAGI in the germline V gene (reference sequence). CDR3 length equals 12 residues. CDR3 residues: CASAVASYEQYF. The CDR3, as DNA: TGTGCCAGCGCGGTGGCCTCCTACGAGCAGTACTTC.

In its sample, this clone was seen once. The chain joins TRBV4-2 to TRBJ2-3, with a tentative D call TRBD2 (6 bases). The ends were cut back, 1 base at V and 1 base at J, with 15 bases in the middle. The CDR3 consists of 17 residues. CDR1 is LGHNA, CDR2 YNFKEQ, per germline. CDR3 sequence reads: CASSQGRGDWGTDTQYF. The CDR3, as DNA: TGTGCCAGCAGCCAAGGACGAGGGGACTGGGGCACAGATACGCAGTATTTT.

J is TRBJ1-1 and V is TRBV7-2, with unresolved D. V was pared by 1 base and J by 7 bases, with 10 bases between. CDR3 length equals 13 residues. Germline V gives CDR1 SGHTA, CDR2 FQGNSA. CDR3 DNA sequence: TGTGCCAGCAGCTTAGTTGGTATCGGTGAAGCTTTCTTT. This gives the protein CASSLVGIGEAFF.

The sample holds a few counts of this clone. The chain has TRBV19 and TRBJ1-2, with 8 nucleotides matching TRBD1. From germline, CDR1 is LNHDA and CDR2 SQIVND (reference sequence). The CDR3 is 12 residues long. The V gene end was trimmed by 7 bases and the J gene end by 3 bases; junction bases not matched to a gene: 1. CDR3 sequence reads: CASKTGDYGYTF. The CDR3 bases are TGTGCCAGTAAGACAGGGGACTATGGCTACACCTTC.

The rearrangement links TRBV2 to TRBJ1-1; D ambiguous. V was pared by 1 base and J by 13 bases, with 16 bases between. The germline gives CDR1 SNHLY, CDR2 FYNNEI. The CDR3 spans 13 residues. CDR3 loop: CASSEDHLGRVFF. CDR3 coding DNA: TGTGCCAGCAGTGAAGACCACCTCGGGCGGGTTTTCTTT.

This rearrangement joins TRBV18 to TRBJ2-1; possible D gene TRBD1, 6 bases. V was shortened by 0 bases and J by 0 bases, with 27 bases between the two germline ends. CDR3 length equals 22 residues. Germline CDR1 is KGHSH and CDR2 is LQKENI. The CDR3 reads CASSPPTGRPGLGSSSYNEQFF. CDR3 DNA: TGTGCCAGCTCACCACCTACAGGGAGACCGGGCCTAGGGAGCAGCTCCTACAATGAGCAGTTCTTC.

The V and J genes are TRBV28 and TRBJ1-1; perhaps TRBD1 as D (6 bases). The CDR3 runs 14 residues. The V and J ends lost 6 bases and 8 bases respectively, with 19 bases between them. Germline V gives CDR1 MDHEN, CDR2 SYDVKM. CDR3 amino acids: CASRSPQGTSEAFF. The CDR3 DNA reads TGTGCCAGCAGGTCACCTCAGGGGACATCCGAAGCTTTCTTT.

The J gene is TRBJ2-1, the V gene TRBV9, with 8 bases matching TRBD2. The germline CDR1 and CDR2 sequences are SGDLS and YYNGEE. This CDR3 comprises 15 residues. Unmatched junction bases numbered 3, after V lost 0 bases and J lost 4 bases. The CDR3 region is CASSVVPSGYNEQFF. The DNA for the CDR3 is TGTGCCAGCAGCGTAGTGCCTAGCGGGTACAATGAGCAGTTCTTC.

This chain connects TRBV7-2 to TRBJ2-1; possibly TRBD2 for D (6 bases). The CDR3 sequence is 16 residues long. CDR1 and CDR2 from the germline V gene are SGHTA and FQGNSA. Trimming cost V 5 bases and J 5 bases, with 19 bases left between them. The CDR3 region has the DNA TGTGCCAGCAGCAAACTGGTTCAGGGCGGGGACAATGAGCAGTTCTTC. As protein: CASSKLVQGGDNEQFF.